The 14 T cell receptor beta chains presented below share a single source sample, sequenced in a study of shared clonotypes between healthy human individuals. Profiling relied on immunoSEQ multiplex PCR, and the TCRdb table lists in-frame clones only, not all of them. The repertoire holds 1.6 million or so clones, with 98% as singletons. What was sequenced was naive CD4+ T cells sorted from blood. Subset meaning: CD45RA+ positively selected. Every receptor here comes from a man aged 30-40 years in good health.

The rearrangement links TRBV7-8 to TRBJ1-5; 7 nucleotides match TRBD1. The CDR3 length is 16 residues. The germline CDR1 and CDR2 sequences are SGHVS and FQNEAQ. Trimming cost V 1 base and J 2 bases; bases outside gene matches: 5. The CDR3 region is CASSLERGQRNQPQHF. In nucleotides, the CDR3 is TGTGCCAGCAGCTTAGAGAGGGGACAGCGCAATCAGCCCCAGCATTTT.

This sequence joins TRBV18 and TRBJ2-5; D remains unclear. This CDR3 has 14 residues. Trimming cost V 3 bases and J 0 bases, with 8 bases left between them. Germline V gene lookup returns CDR1 KGHSH and CDR2 LQKENI. In DNA form, the CDR3 reads TGTGCCAGCTCACCGTGGCACTACCAAGAGACCCAGTACTTC. Encoded protein: CASSPWHYQETQYF.

J is TRBJ2-7 and V is TRBV11-2, with unresolved D. Germline V gene sequence: CDR1 SGHAT, CDR2 FQNNGV. Trimming took 5 bases from V and 2 from J, leaving 16 bases between them. The CDR3 has 15 amino acids. CDR3 amino acids: CASSPSVGIAYEQYF. CDR3 in DNA: TGTGCCAGCAGCCCCAGCGTGGGGATAGCCTACGAGCAGTACTTC.

This chain uses TRBV15 with TRBJ2-3, with D unresolved. The CDR3 spans 11 residues. CDR1 is LNHNV and CDR2 is YYDKDF in the germline V gene (reference sequence). V lost 1 base to trimming and J lost 6 bases, with 2 bases between them. DNA of the CDR3: TGTGCCACCAGCAGAGTCGATACGCAGTATTTT. The encoded protein is CATSRVDTQYF.

The chain employs TRBV14 and TRBJ2-7; either TRBD1 or TRBD2 may fit D (6 bases each). This CDR3 comprises 15 residues. V was clipped by 6 bases and J by 6 bases, with 21 bases between them. Germline CDR1 is SGHDN and CDR2 is FVKESK. The CDR3, as DNA: TGTGCCAGCAGTCGTCTAGGGGGGACCCCTACCGAGCAGTACTTC. Its protein is CASSRLGGTPTEQYF.

V is TRBV10-3 and J is TRBJ1-1; no definite D call. The V end was cut by 7 bases, the J end by 1 base, with 10 bases between. The length of the CDR3 is 13 residues. CDR1 and CDR2 from the germline V gene are ENHRY and SYGVKD. CDR3 sequence (DNA): TGTGCCATCACTCTCAAGGCGAACACTGAAGCTTTCTTT. Translation gives CAITLKANTEAFF.

The chain has TRBV30 and TRBJ2-3; D may correspond to TRBD1 or TRBD2 (5 bases each). With 5 bases removed from V and 2 bases from J, the gap between germline ends came to 20 bases. The CDR3 is 16 amino acids. Germline loops: CDR1 GTSNPN, CDR2 SVGIG (reference sequence). For the CDR3, the DNA is TGTGCCTGGGATGCCGGGACGGCATACGACACAGATACGCAGTATTTT. Its protein product is CAWDAGTAYDTDTQYF.

The chain is built from TRBV29-1 and TRBJ2-1, with TRBD1 matching over 10 bases. Germline CDR1 reads SQVTM; CDR2 reads ANQGSEA. The CDR3 runs to 19 residues. The V and J ends lost 7 bases and 0 bases, in that order; junction bases with no gene match: 18. DNA of the CDR3: TGCAGCGCCCGAGAGTCGGGACAGGGGACCCTCTCCTCCTACAATGAGCAGTTCTTC. This encodes CSARESGQGTLSSYNEQFF.

V usage is TRBV5-5 and J usage is TRBJ1-5; weak D call: TRBD1 (6 bases). V was cut by 2 bases and J by 6 bases, with 21 bases left in between. The CDR3 has 17 amino acids. CDR1 is SGHKS and CDR2 is YYEKEE in the germline V gene (reference sequence). CDR3 in amino acids: CASSLSSSTGPSQPQHF. The CDR3 DNA sequence: TGTGCCAGCAGCTTATCTTCAAGTACAGGGCCGAGTCAGCCCCAGCATTTT.

On this clone itself: Other nucleotide sequences in the sample specify the same CDR3. The chain is built from TRBV7-3 and TRBJ1-1; 9 bases are shared with TRBD1. CDR1 and CDR2 (germline): SGHTA, FQGTGA. There are 13 residues in the CDR3. J was trimmed by 8 bases and V by 5 bases; bases with no gene match: 6. CDR3 sequence reads: CASSPGTGTEAFF. DNA for the CDR3: TGTGCCAGCAGCCCAGGGACAGGGACCGAAGCTTTCTTT.

Note on this clone: Other DNA sequences within the sample encode an identical CDR3. The chain carries TRBV5-4 and TRBJ2-5; 7 bases fit TRBD2. Germline V CDR1 and CDR2: SGHNT, YYREEE (reference sequence). This CDR3 region has 13 residues. Trimming took 0 bases from V and 5 from J; bases not matched to a gene: 1. In nucleotides, the CDR3 is TGTGCCAGCAGCTTGGGGGGAGGGGAGACCCAGTACTTC. It codes for CASSLGGGETQYF.

The V gene is TRBV15, the J gene TRBJ2-7, with TRBD1 matching over 7 bases. V trimming: 3 bases; J trimming: 3 bases; junction bases outside the gene matches: 20. This CDR3 is 19 amino acids long. CDR1 LNHNV and CDR2 YYDKDF come from the germline V gene (reference sequence). The CDR3 nucleotides are TGTGCCACCAGCAGCCGGAGCCGGACAGGTCCCAATGTGTTCTACGAGCAGTACTTC. Translated, it gives CATSSRSRTGPNVFYEQYF. Complete variable domain (other parts from reference TRBV15 and TRBJ2-7): DAMVIQNPRYQVTQFGKPVTLSCSQTLNHNVMYWYQQKSSQAPKLLFHYYDKDFNNEADTPDNFQSRRPNTSFCFLDIRSPGLGDTAMYLCATSSRSRTGPNVFYEQYFGPGTRLTVT.

This clone was observed a single time. The rearrangement links TRBV7-8 to TRBJ1-5; the D gene is possibly TRBD1 (6 bases). CDR1 SGHVS and CDR2 FQNEAQ come from the germline V gene. The V gene lost 5 bases and the J gene lost 0 bases, with 14 bases spanning the gap. The CDR3 contains 16 residues. The CDR3 reads CASSQDRGYSNQPQHF. CDR3 in DNA: TGTGCCAGCAGCCAGGACAGAGGATATAGCAATCAGCCCCAGCATTTT.

The chain joins TRBV10-3 to TRBJ2-1; D is uncertain. Looked up from germline, CDR1 is ENHRY and CDR2 is SYGVKD. The CDR3 has 13 residues. V dropped 5 bases and J dropped 5 bases, with 10 bases sitting between them. The CDR3 sequence is CAISPPIHNEQFF. In DNA form, the CDR3 reads TGTGCCATCAGTCCCCCCATTCACAATGAGCAGTTCTTC.